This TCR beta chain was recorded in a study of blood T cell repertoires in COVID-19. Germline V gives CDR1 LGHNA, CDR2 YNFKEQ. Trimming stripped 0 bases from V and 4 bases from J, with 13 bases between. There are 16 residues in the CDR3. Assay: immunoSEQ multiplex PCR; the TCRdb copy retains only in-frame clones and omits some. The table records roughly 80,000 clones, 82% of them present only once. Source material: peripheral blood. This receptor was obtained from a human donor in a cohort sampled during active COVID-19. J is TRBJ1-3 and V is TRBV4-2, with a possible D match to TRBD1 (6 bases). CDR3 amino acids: CASSQDAGGQGNTIYF. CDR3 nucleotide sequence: TGTGCCAGCAGCCAAGATGCCGGGGGGCAAGGAAACACCATATATTTT.